This paragraph reports one T cell receptor (beta chain). The data stem from a study of blood T cell repertoires in COVID-19. Study as a whole: Sites across the United States, Italy and Spain contributed samples from acute and convalescent COVID-19. The cDNA or gDNA used as material had been derived from T cells, B-cell-depleted T cells, or PBMCs.

V shed 6 bases and J 4 bases; nucleotides not matched to a gene: 6. CDR1 is SNHLY, CDR2 FYNNEI, per germline. The CDR3 length is 14 residues. Per the original methods: Reference gene primer amplification gave nucleated cell count estimates. The protocol was immunoSEQ multiplex PCR, while the TCRdb copy is restricted to in-frame clones and leaves out a portion. V, J and clone size reflect that table, while D and trimming were determined from the DNA. Here the sample spans tens of thousands of clones, roughly 87% being singletons. The sample consisted of peripheral blood. This receptor was taken from a man between 60 and 70 years old with active COVID-19. This rearrangement joins TRBV2 to TRBJ1-5; 7 bases agree with TRBD1. CDR3 residues: CASSLRQGNQPQHF. The CDR3 region has the DNA TGTGCCAGCAGCCTCCGACAGGGTAATCAGCCCCAGCATTTT.